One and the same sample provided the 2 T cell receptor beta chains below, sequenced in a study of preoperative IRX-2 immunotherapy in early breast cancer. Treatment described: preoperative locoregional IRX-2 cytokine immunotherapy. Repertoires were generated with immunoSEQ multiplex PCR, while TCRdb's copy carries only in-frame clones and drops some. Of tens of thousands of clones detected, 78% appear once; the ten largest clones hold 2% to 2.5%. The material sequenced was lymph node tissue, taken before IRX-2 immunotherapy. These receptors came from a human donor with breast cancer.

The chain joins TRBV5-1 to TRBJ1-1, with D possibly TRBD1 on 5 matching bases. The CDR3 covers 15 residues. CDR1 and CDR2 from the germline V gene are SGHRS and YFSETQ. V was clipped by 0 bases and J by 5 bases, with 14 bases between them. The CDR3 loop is CASSLVGAVGTEAFF. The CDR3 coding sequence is TGCGCCAGCAGCTTGGTAGGGGCAGTAGGGACTGAAGCTTTCTTT.

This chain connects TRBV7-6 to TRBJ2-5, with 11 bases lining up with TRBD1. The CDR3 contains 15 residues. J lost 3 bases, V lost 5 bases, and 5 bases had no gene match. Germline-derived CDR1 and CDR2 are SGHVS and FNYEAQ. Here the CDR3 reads CASSNRDRGEETQYF. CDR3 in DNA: TGTGCCAGCAGCAACCGGGACAGGGGGGAAGAGACCCAGTACTTC.